The T cell receptor (beta chain) under discussion was sequenced for a study of CD4 and CD8 cells across lung adenocarcinoma regions. The patients had localized lung adenocarcinoma, a non-small cell subtype. One entry per CDR3 protein, called by TCRdb with MiXCR from the PCR reads. The sample has 3,000 to 3,500 distinct CDR3 sequences, 45% to 60% seen once; the top ten hold about 33%. The source is a female donor with lung adenocarcinoma. The CD4 and CD8 labels of this study may be unreliable. Sequenced sample: CD4+ T cells from the center of a lung tumor.

The DNA of the CDR3 is TGTGCCAGCAGCCAAGGCTCTAGCGGGACCTACAATGAGCAGTTCTTC. It codes for CASSQGSSGTYNEQFF. V is TRBV4-2 and J is TRBJ2-1, with 9 positions matching TRBD2. The CDR3 extends over 16 amino acids. V was clipped by 1 base and J by 2 bases; unmatched bases: 3. From germline, CDR1 is LGHNA and CDR2 YNFKEQ.